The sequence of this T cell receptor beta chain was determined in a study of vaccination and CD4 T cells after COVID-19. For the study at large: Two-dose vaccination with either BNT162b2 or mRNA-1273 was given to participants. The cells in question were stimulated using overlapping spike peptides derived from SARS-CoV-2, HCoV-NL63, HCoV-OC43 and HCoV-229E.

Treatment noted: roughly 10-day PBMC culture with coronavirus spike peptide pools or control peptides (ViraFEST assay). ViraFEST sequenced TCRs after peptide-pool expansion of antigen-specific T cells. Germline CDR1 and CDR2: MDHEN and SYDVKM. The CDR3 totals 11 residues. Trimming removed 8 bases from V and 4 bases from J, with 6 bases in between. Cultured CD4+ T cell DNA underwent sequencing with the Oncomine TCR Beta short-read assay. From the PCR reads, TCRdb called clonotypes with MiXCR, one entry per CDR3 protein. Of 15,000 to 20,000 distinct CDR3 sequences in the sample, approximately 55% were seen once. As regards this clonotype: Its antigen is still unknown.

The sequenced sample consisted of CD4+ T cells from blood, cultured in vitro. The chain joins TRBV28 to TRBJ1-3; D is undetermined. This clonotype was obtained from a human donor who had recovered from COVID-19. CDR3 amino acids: CASLTGNTIYF. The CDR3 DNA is TGTGCCAGCTTAACGGGAAACACCATATATTTT.